Below are 6 T cell receptor beta chains sequenced from a single sample in a study of shared clonotypes between healthy human individuals. Produced via immunoSEQ multiplex PCR; TCRdb's table is partial and in-frame only. The sample shows about 2.3 million clones, approximately 93% of them seen only once. The sequenced material came from naive CD4+ T cells from PBMCs. The subset: CD45RA+ positively selected. The receptors come from a man aged 18-30 years in good health. Some clones in this sample may be carry-over from other donors' samples.

The V gene is TRBV18, the J gene TRBJ2-1; tentatively, D is TRBD2 (8 bases). This CDR3 spans 15 amino acids. V was trimmed by 1 base and J by 7 bases, leaving 14 bases between them. CDR1 and CDR2 from the germline V gene are KGHSH and LQKENI. Here the CDR3 DNA reads TGTGCCAGCTCACCACAGGGACAGCGGGGGAATGAGCAGTTCTTC. Translating gives CASSPQGQRGNEQFF.

Turning to this clone: This specimen includes other DNA sequences encoding the same CDR3. The chain combines TRBV28 with TRBJ2-6; 7 bases are a match to TRBD1. Per germline, CDR1 MDHEN and CDR2 SYDVKM. With 7 bases clipped from V and 0 bases from J, the junction kept 0 bases outside the gene matches. The CDR3 totals 14 residues. The CDR3 here is CASNRGSGANVLTF. Written as DNA, the CDR3 is TGTGCCAGCAACAGGGGCTCTGGGGCCAACGTCCTGACTTTC. Supplemented by reference TRBV28 and TRBJ2-6, the full variable domain reads DVKVTQSSRYLVKRTGEKVFLECVQDMDHENMFWYRQDPGLGLRLIYFSYDVKMKEKGDIPEGYSVSREKKERFSLILESASTNQTSMYLCASNRGSGANVLTFGAGSRLTVL.

The chain has TRBV5-4 and TRBJ2-5, with TRBD2 as a possible D gene (5 bases). This CDR3 is 11 amino acids long. V shed 8 bases and J shed 5 bases, with 10 bases lying between them. Germline assignment: CDR1 SGHNT and CDR2 YYREEE (reference sequence). The CDR3 region is CASTRAETQYF. CDR3 DNA: TGTGCCAGTACGAGGGCCGAGACCCAGTACTTC.

The J gene is TRBJ1-1, the V gene TRBV7-5; the DNA was not used to check the table's D call, TRBD1. TRBV7-5 constitutes a pseudogene. CDR3 size: 14 residues. This chain's CDR3 is CARSRPTGSAEAFF. CDR3 coding DNA: TGTGCCAGAAGCCGTCCGACAGGGTCAGCTGAAGCTTTCTTT.

The chain carries TRBV29-1 and TRBJ2-7; D uncertain. CDR1 and CDR2 (germline): SQVTM, ANQGSEA. The V end lost 3 bases, the J end lost 7 bases, and 7 bases lay between the germline ends. CDR3 length: 10 residues. CDR3 loop: CSVDDGEQYF. The CDR3 DNA is TGCAGCGTTGATGACGGAGAGCAGTACTTC.

The rearrangement joins TRBV5-4 to TRBJ2-3; D gene unclear. Trimming shortened V by 2 bases and J by 0 bases, and 7 bases separated the two germline ends. Germline assignment: CDR1 SGHNT and CDR2 YYREEE (reference sequence). The CDR3 is 14 residues long. The CDR3 nucleotides read TGTGCCAGCAGCTTTAGCTCGAGCACAGATACGCAGTATTTT. It specifies CASSFSSSTDTQYF.